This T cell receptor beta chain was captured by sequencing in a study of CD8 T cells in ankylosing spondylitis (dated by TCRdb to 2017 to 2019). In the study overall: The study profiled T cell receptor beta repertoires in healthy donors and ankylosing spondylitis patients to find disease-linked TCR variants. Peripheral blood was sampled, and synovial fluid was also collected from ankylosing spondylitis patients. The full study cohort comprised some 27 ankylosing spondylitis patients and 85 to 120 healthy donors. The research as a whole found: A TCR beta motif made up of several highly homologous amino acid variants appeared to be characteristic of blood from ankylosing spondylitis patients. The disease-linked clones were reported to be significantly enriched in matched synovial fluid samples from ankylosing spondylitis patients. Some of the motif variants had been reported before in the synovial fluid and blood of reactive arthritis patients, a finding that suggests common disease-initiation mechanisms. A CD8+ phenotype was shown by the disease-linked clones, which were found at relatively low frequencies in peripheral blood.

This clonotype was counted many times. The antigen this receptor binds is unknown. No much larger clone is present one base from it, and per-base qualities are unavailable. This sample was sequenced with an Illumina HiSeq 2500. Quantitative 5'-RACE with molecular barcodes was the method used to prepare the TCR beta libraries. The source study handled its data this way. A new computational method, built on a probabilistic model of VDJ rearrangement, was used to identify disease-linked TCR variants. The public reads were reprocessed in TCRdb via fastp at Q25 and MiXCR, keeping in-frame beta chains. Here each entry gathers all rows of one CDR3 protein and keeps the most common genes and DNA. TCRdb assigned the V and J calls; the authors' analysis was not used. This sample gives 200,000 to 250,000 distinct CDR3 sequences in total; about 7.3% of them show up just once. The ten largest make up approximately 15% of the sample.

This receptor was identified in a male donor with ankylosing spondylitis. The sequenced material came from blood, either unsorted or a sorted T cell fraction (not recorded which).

The DNA sequence reads TGTGCCAGCAGCTTCAGGCGGATCCAAGAGACCCAGTACTTC. This translates into CASSFRRIQETQYF. The sequence joins TRBV7-2 to TRBJ2-5, with the D gene too uncertain to name. V gives up 3 bases and J gives up 1 base, and the segment between their germline ends measures 9 bases. CDR1 SGHTA and CDR2 FQGNSA are derived from the germline V gene. The CDR3, cysteine through phenylalanine, is 14 amino acids long. Here the CDR3 DNA is all that survives: 42 bases in frame from base 1.